This T cell receptor beta chain was captured by sequencing in a study of shared clonotypes between healthy human individuals (dated by TCRdb to 2020 to 2022). With respect to the entire study: The cohort comprised a couple of women and a few men aged 18 to 49 years. Blood TCR repertoires of four to six healthy adults were deeply sequenced to estimate repertoire size and the extent of clonotype sharing between individuals. Between about 0.85 and 10 billion PBMCs per donor were obtained by leukapheresis. For each donor, three plates each were used for CD4 naive and CD4 memory, two plates were used for CD8 naive, and one plate was used for CD8 memory. To increase sequencing depth and limit assay-specific biases, different laboratories used diverse techniques to prepare libraries and sequence TCR repertoires.

From its cysteine to its phenylalanine, the CDR3 spans 16 amino acids. Only CDR3 DNA is held: 48 bases, read in frame from base 1. CDR1 and CDR2 are read off the germline V gene (reference sequence) as SGHNT and YYREEE. V loses 3 bases at its end and J loses 2 bases; junction bases beyond the gene matches: 9. Turning to this clone: Which antigen it targets is not known. No much larger clone exists at a distance of one base, and base qualities are not known.

What the work shows at the level of the full study, not this receptor alone: Sampling was limited to blood, and TCR repertoires in tissue likely differ from TCR repertoires in blood. Compared with non-shared clonotypes, clonotypes shared by all four sorted-subset donors had higher generation probabilities. Estimated clonotype richness was generally larger for naive than for memory subsets. Based on pairwise subsampling, the degree of clonotype sharing among donors was expected to be affected by sequencing depth. The small number of donors limited the genetic and exposure-history diversity represented. Rarefaction of sorted-subset datasets indicated incomplete sequencing despite the large sequencing depth. Roughly 5% of naive CD4, 3% to 3.5% of naive CD8, roughly 2.5% of memory CD4, and less than 0.45% of memory CD8 clonotypes were shared across four donors.

Using the deep immunoSEQ assay, TCR CDR3 regions were amplified from genomic DNA by multiplex PCR. Genomic DNA extracted from each cell subset was distributed evenly over all wells of several immunoSEQ 96-well plates, and each plate served as one replicate. For sorted subsets, roughly 200 ng of genomic DNA, equivalent to 30,000 or so T cell genomes, went into each replicate PCR. The purified libraries were quantified using a Qubit 3.0 fluorometer, sized with a Bioanalyzer 2100, and then quantified again using the KAPA Library Quantification kit. Every immunoSEQ 96-well plate was sequenced on a dedicated single-read 150-cycle Illumina NextSeq 550 flow cell. The paper's processing steps were these. Because only junctional sequences without quality scores were contained in the immunoSEQ output, filtering matching that applied to full-length reads could not be performed. To assign V/J genes and CDR3, sequences were annotated using PyIR, a Python wrapper for IgBLAST v1.9, with IMGT germline references. Reads were filtered out if the reads had weak V/J assignments (E-value above 1e-6), no CDR3, stop codons, out-of-frame junctions, or ambiguous translated residues. A V3J clonotype was defined by an identical inferred V gene, J gene, and CDR3 amino acid sequence. The percentage overlap between two repertoires was calculated by dividing the number of shared unique clonotypes by the size of the smaller repertoire. Three approaches were used to assess repertoire richness: RTK rarefaction, the Chao1 estimator, and Recon v2.1 estimates of unobserved clonotypes. Generation probabilities for all TCRbeta clonotypes obtained by the gDNA method from a few donors were computed using OLGA. TCRdb carries this immuneACCESS record with in-frame sequences only. Its versions omit some clonotypes, under half of them owing to an unresolved V gene in the studies checked, with the rest unexplained. V and J calls and clone size follow that table, whereas D and trimming were derived from the DNA. The sample records hundreds of thousands of clones, about three quarters of which are singletons. The ten largest clones represent roughly 2% of the sample.

The donors were healthy, HIV-negative adults with no recently reported acute infections or vaccinations. Only Caucasian adults living in Nashville, Tennessee, USA were represented among the donors. CD4+ T cells were enriched through magnetic negative selection, after which naive cells were positively selected on CD45RA and the remaining negative fraction served as the memory subset. After blood collection by leukapheresis, PBMCs were isolated using Ficoll-Histopaque density gradient centrifugation and then cryopreserved in the vapor phase of liquid nitrogen. Analytical flow cytometry was used to check the purity and quantity of every magnetically sorted T cell population. Genomic DNA was isolated from every sorted fraction and measured by UV absorbance on a Nanodrop 2000c.

Recombination connected TRBV5-4 to TRBJ2-3; the central 7 bases match TRBD1. The sequenced material came from memory CD4+ T cells sorted from blood. According to the study, the label for this sample's cell subset or site signals: CD45RA-negative fraction. The TCR originated in a woman aged 25 to 45 in good health. The base sequence is TGTGCCAGCAGCTCCCCCCGACAGGGCCTCACAGATACGCAGTATTTT. It translates as CASSSPRQGLTDTQYF.